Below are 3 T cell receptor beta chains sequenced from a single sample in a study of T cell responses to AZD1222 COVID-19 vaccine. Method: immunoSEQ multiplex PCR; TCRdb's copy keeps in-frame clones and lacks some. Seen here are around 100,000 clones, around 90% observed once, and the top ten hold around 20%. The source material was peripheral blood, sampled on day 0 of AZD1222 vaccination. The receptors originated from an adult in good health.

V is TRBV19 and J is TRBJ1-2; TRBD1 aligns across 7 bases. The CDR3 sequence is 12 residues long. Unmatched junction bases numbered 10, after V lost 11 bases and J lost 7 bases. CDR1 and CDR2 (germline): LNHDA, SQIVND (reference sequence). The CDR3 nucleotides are TGTGCCGTGTCAAAGGGGGCCGGTGGCTACACCTTC. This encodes CAVSKGAGGYTF.

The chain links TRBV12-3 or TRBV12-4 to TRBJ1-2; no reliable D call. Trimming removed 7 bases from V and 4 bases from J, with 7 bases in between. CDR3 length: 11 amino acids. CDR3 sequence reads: CASTPVYGYTF. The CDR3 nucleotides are TGTGCCAGCACCCCTGTCTATGGCTACACCTTC.

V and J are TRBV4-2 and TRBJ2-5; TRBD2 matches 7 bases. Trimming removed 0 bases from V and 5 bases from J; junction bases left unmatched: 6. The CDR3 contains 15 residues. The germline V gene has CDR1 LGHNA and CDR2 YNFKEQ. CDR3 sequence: CASSQEERGGETQYF. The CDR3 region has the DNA TGTGCCAGCAGCCAAGAGGAGCGGGGAGGGGAGACCCAGTACTTC.